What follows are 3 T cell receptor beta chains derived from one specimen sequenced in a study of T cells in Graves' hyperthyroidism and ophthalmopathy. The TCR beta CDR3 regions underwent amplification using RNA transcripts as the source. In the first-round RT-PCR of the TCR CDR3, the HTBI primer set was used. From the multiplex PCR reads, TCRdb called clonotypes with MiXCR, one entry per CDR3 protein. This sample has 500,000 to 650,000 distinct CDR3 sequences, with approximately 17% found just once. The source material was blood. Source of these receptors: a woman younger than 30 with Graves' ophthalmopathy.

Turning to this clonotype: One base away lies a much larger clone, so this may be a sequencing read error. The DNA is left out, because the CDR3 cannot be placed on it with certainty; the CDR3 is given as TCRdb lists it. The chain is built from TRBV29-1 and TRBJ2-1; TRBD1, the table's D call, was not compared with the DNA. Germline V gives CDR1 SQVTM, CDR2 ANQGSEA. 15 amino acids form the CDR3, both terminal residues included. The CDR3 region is CSVEVAKGAYNERFF.

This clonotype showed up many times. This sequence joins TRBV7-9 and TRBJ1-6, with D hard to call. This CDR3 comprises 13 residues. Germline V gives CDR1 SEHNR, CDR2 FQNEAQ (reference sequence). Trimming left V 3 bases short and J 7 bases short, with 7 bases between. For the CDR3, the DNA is TGTGCCAGCAGCTTGCTGGAGAATTCACCCCTCCACTTT. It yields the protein CASSLLENSPLHF.

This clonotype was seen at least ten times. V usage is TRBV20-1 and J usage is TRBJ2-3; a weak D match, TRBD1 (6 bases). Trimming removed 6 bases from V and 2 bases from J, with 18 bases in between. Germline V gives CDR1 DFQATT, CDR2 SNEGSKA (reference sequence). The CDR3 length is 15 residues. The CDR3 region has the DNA TGCAGTGCCCCGGACAGAAACGATCTCACAGATACGCAGTATTTT. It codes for CSAPDRNDLTDTQYF.